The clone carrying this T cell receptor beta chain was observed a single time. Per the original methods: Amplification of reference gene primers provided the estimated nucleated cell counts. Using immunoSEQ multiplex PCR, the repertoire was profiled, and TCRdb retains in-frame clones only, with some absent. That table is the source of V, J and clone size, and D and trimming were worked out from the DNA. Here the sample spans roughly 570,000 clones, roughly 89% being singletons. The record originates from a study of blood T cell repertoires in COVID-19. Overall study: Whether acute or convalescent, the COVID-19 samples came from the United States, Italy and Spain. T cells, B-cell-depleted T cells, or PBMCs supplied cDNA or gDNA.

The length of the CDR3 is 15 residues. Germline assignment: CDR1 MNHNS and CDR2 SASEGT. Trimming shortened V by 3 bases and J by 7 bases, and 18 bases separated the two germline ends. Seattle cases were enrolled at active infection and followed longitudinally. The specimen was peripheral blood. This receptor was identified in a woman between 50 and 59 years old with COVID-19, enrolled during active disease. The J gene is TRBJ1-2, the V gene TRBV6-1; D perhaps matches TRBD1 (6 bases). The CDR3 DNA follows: TGTGCCAGCAGTGAGGACAGAGGTCAAGTCGGTGGCTACACCTTC. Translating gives CASSEDRGQVGGYTF.